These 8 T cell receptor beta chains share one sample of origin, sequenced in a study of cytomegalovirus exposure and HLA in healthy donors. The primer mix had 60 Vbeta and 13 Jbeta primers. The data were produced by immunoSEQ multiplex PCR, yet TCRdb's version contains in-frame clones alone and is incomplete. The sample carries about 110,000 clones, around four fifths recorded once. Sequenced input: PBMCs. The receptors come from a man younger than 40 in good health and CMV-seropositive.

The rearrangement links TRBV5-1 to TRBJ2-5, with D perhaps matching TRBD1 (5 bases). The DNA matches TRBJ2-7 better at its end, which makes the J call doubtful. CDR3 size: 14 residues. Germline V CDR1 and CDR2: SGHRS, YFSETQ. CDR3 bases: TGCGCCAGCAGCTTGGTAGGGGAACCCTACGAGCAGTACTTC. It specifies CASSLVGEPYEQYF.

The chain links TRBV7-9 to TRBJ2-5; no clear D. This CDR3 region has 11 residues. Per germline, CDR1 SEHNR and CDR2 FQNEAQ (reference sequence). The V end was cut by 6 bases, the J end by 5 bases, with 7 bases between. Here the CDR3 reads CASRLLETQYF. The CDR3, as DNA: TGTGCCAGCAGACTTTTGGAGACCCAGTACTTC.

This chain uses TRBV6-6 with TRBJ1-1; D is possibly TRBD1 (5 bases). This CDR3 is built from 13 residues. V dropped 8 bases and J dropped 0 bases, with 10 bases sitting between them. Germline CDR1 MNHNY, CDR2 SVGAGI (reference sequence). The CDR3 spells CASRRGLNTEAFF. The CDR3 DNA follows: TGTGCCAGCCGTCGGGGGTTGAACACTGAAGCTTTCTTT.

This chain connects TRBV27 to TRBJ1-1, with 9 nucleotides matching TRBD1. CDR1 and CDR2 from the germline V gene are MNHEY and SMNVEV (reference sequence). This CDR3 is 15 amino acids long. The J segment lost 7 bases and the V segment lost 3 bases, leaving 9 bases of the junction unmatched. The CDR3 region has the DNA TGTGCCAGCAGTTTCGTCGGGACAGGGACCCATGAAGCTTTCTTT. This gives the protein CASSFVGTGTHEAFF.

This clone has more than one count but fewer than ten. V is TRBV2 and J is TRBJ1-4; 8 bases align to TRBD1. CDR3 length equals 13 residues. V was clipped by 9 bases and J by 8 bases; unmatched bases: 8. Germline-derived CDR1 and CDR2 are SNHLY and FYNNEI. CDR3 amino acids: CASNSDRAEKLFF. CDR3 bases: TGTGCCAGTAACTCGGACAGGGCCGAAAAACTGTTTTTT.

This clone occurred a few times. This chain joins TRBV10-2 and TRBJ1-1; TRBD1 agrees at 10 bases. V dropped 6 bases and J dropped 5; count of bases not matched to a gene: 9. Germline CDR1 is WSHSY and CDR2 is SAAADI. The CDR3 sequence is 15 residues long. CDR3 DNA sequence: TGCGCCAGCAGCCGGGACAGGGGAGTAGGAACTGAAGCTTTCTTT. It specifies CASSRDRGVGTEAFF.

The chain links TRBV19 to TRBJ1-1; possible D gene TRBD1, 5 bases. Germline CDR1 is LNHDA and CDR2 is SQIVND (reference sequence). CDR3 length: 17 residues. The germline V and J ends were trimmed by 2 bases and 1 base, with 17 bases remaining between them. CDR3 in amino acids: CASSITPPTVTNTEAFF. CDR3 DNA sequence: TGTGCCAGTAGTATAACCCCTCCGACAGTTACGAACACTGAAGCTTTCTTT.

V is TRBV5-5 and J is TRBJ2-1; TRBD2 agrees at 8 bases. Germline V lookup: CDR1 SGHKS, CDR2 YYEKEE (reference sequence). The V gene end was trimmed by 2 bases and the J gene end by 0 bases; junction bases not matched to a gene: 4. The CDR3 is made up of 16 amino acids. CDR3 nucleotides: TGTGCCAGCAGCTTCAAGCGGGGGAGCTCCTACAATGAGCAGTTCTTC. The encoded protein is CASSFKRGSSYNEQFF.